What follows is one T cell receptor beta chain and its context. The second PCR ran about 6 to 11 cycles with a sample-barcoded 5' primer and J-beta primers. One entry per CDR3 protein, called by TCRdb with MiXCR from the 5' RACE reads. Among almost 550,000 distinct CDR3 sequences listed, around 24% were seen once. This entry is derived from a study of blood T cells in healthy people across ages. Each donor gave around 9.6 milliliters of peripheral blood. Germline CDR1 reads SNHLY; CDR2 reads FYNNEI. The CDR3 has 18 amino acids. V lost 6 bases and J lost 2; bases outside the gene matches: 16. This same sample was also part of a study on T cells of mothers and their children. This second report adds: The yield was over 8.5 million TCR beta CDR3 reads from each mother and approximately 3.1 million from each child.

The receptor was isolated from a boy aged 5-17 years in good health. The genes are TRBV2 and TRBJ2-1; 7 bases fit TRBD2. Sequenced: blood. The CDR3 sequence is CASSSLSGPTGPYNEQFF. In DNA, the CDR3 is TGTGCCAGCAGCTCACTTAGCGGGCCCACGGGCCCCTACAATGAGCAGTTCTTC.